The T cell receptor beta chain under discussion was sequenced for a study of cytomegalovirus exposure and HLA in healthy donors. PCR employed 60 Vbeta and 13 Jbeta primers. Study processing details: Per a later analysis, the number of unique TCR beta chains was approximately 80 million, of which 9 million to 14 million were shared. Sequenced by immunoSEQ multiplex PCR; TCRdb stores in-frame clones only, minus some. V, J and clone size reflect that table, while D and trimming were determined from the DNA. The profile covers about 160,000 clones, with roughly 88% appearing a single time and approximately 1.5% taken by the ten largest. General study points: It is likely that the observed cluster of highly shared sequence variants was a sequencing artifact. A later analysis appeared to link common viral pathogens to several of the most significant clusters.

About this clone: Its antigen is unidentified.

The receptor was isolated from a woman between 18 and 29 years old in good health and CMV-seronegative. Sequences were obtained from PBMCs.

CDR3 sequence: CAVGVTGIGNTIYF. Written as DNA, the CDR3 is TGTGCCGTAGGAGTGACAGGGATCGGAAACACCATATATTTT. The genes are TRBV6-1 and TRBJ1-3; 7 nucleotides align to TRBD1. The trim removed 11 bases at V and 4 bases at J, leaving 11 bases unmatched. The CDR3 is 14 residues long. CDR1 and CDR2 (germline): MNHNS, SASEGT.